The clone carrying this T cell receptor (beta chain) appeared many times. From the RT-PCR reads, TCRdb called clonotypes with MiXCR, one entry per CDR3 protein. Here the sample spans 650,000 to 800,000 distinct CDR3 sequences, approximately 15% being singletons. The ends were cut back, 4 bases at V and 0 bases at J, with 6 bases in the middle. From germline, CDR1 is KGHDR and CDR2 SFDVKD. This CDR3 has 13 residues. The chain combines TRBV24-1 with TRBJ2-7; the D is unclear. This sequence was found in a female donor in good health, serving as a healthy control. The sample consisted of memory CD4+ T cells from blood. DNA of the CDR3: TGTGCCACCAGTGACCCTACCTCCTACGAGCAGTACTTC. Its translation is CATSDPTSYEQYF.